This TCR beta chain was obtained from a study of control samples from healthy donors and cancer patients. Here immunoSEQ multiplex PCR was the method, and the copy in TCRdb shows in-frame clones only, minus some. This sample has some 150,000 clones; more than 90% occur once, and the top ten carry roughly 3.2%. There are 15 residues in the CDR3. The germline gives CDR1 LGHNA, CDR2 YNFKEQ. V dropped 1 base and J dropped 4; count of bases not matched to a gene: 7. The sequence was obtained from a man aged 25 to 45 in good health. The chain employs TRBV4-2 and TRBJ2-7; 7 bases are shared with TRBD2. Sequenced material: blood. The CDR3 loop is CASSQGSSGDYEQYF. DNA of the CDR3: TGTGCCAGCAGCCAAGGCTCTAGCGGAGATTACGAGCAGTACTTC.